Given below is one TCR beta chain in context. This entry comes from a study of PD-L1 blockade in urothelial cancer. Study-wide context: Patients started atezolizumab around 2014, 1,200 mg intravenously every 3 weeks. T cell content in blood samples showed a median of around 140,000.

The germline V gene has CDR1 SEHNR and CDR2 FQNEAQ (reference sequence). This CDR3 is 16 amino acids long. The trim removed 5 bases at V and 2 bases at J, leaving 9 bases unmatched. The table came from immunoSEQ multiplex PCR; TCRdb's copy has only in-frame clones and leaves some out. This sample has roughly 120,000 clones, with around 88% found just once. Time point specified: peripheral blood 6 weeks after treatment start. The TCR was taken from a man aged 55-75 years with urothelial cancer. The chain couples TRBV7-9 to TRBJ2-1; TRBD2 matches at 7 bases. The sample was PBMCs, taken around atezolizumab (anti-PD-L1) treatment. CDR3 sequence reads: CASSPSGGIAYNEQFF. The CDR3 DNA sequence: TGTGCCAGCAGCCCTTCGGGGGGAATTGCCTACAATGAGCAGTTCTTC.